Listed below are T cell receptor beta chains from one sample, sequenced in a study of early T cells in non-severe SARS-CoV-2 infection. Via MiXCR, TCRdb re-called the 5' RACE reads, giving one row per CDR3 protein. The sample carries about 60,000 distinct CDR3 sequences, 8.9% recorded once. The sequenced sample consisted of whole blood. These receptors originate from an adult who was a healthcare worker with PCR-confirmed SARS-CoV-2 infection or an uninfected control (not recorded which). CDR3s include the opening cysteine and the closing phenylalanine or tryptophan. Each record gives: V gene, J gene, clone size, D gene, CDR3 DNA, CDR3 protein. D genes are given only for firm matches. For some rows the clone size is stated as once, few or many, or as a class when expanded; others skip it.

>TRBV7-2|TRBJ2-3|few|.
TGTGCCAGCAGCGTTAGACTGTCCGCGCAGTATTTT
CASSVRLSAQYF
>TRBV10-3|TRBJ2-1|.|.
TGTGCCATCAGTGAGACTCCGGAGAGGGTGAATGAGCAGTTCTTC
CAISETPERVNEQFF
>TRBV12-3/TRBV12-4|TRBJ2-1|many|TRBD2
TGTGCCAGCAGTTTTCGACTAGCGTCGAGCTCCTACAATGAGCAGTTCTTC
CASSFRLASSSYNEQFF
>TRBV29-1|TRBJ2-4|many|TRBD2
TGCAGCATCCAGGGAGGGTTAGCCAAAAACATTCAGTACTTC
CSIQGGLAKNIQYF
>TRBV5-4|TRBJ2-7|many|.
TGTGCCAGCAGCTTGAGCGGGCAGGCGACCTACGAGCAGTACTTC
CASSLSGQATYEQYF
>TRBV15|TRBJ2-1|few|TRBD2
TGTGCCACCAGCAGAGATCTTTCGGGACTAGCGACCTACAATGAGCAGTTCTTC
CATSRDLSGLATYNEQFF
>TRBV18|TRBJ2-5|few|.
TGTGCCAGCTCAGGAGGGAAAGAGACCCAGTACTTC
CASSGGKETQYF
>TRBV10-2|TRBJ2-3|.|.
TGCGCCAGCAGTGAGAGCCCAGGCACAGATACGCAGTATTTT
CASSESPGTDTQYF
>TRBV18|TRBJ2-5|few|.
TGTGCCAGCTCACCCTCTGTTTACCAAGAGACCCAGTACTTC
CASSPSVYQETQYF
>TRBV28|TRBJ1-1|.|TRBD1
TGTGCCAGCAGTACCCACAGGGGGCCCCCTGAAGCTTTCTTT
CASSTHRGPPEAFF
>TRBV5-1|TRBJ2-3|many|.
TGCGCCAGCAGCTCGAGCCGAAGCACAGATACGCAGTATTTT
CASSSSRSTDTQYF
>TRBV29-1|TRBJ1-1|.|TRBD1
TGCAGCGCCGGGGACAGGCGCTTGAACACTGAAGCTTTCTTT
CSAGDRRLNTEAFF
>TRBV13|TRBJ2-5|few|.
TGTGCCAGCAGCCTGTCCGAGGGAGAGACCCAGTACTTC
CASSLSEGETQYF
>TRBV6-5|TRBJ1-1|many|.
TGTGCCAGCAGACTCATAGCTGCCGGGACCACCGAAGCTTTCTTT
CASRLIAAGTTEAFF
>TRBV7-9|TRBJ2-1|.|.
TGTGCCAGCAGCTTAGCGGAGACAGCACACAATGAGCAGTTCTTC
CASSLAETAHNEQFF
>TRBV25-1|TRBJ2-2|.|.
TGTGCCAGCAGCGCAGGCCAGTACACCGGGGAGCTGTTTTTT
CASSAGQYTGELFF
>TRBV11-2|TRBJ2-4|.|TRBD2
TGTGCCAGCAGCCCGACCATAACTAGCGGGAGGGATCAAGCCAAAAACATTCAGTACTTC
CASSPTITSGRDQAKNIQYF
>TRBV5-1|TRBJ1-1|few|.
TGCGCCAGCAGCTTGCCCCCCAACACTGAAGCTTTCTTT
CASSLPPNTEAFF
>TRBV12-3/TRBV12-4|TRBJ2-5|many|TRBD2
TGTGCCAGCAGTCCCGATTGGAGCGGGAAGACCCAGTACTTC
CASSPDWSGKTQYF
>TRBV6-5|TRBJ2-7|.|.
TGTGCCAGCCGTGTCCCCGGACTCTACGAGCAGTACTTC
CASRVPGLYEQYF
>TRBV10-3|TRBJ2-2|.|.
TGTGCCATCAGTGGATTAGGGGCGAGCACCGGGGAGCTGTTTTTT
CAISGLGASTGELFF
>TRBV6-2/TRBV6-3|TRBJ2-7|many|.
TGTGCCAGCAGCCCTTACGGGCTAGCCTCGACCTACGAGCAGTACTTC
CASSPYGLASTYEQYF
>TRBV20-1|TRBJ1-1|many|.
TGCAGTGCTAGAGTAGGAGCCTACACTGAAGCTTTCTTT
CSARVGAYTEAFF
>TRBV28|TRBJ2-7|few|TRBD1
TGTGCCAGCAGTTTATGGGGCCCATTCCCGGGACAGGGGACCCCCTACGAGCAGTACTTC
CASSLWGPFPGQGTPYEQYF
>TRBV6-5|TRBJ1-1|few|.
TGTGCCAGCAGTTACTCTATAGTGAACACTGAAGCTTTCTTT
CASSYSIVNTEAFF
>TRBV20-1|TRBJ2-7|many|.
TGCAGTGCTAGAGATATAAAGAGCGACTACGAGCAGTACTTC
CSARDIKSDYEQYF
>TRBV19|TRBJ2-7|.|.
TGTGCCAGTAGTATATTGGCTGGGAGCTCCTACGAGCAGTACTTC
CASSILAGSSYEQYF
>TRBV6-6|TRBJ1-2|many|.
TGTGCCAGCAGTTACTTTACCGGGCCCAATTTTAGTGGCTACACCTTC
CASSYFTGPNFSGYTF
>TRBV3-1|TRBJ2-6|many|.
TGTGCCAGCAGTGAAAGCTCTGGGGCCAACGTCCTGACTTTC
CASSESSGANVLTF
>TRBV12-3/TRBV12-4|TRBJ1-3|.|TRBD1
TGTGCCAGCAGTCCCCAGGGGGGAGTCTTTGGAAACACCATATATTTT
CASSPQGGVFGNTIYF
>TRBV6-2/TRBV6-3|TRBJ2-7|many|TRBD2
TGTGCCAGCAGTTTCACACGTCGGACTAGCGGATACGAGCAGTACTTC
CASSFTRRTSGYEQYF
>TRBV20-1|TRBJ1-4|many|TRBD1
TGCAGTGCACCCTCAGGGACAGGGGCTGAAAAACTGTTTTTT
CSAPSGTGAEKLFF
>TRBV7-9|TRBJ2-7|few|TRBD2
TGTGCCAGCAGTTCTAGCGGGGGCGAGCAGTACTTC
CASSSSGGEQYF
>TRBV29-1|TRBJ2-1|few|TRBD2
TGCAGCGTTGGCTCTAGCGGAAACAATGAGCAGTTCTTC
CSVGSSGNNEQFF
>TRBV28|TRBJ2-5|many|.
TGTGCCAGCAGGAAAGACAGCCAAGAGACCCAGTACTTC
CASRKDSQETQYF
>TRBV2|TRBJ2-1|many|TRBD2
TGTGCCAGCAGTGTCCCAACTAGCGGGATATTGAATGAGCAGTTCTTC
CASSVPTSGILNEQFF
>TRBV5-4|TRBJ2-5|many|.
TGTGCCAGCAGCCCCCAAGTTGGAATCCAGTACTTC
CASSPQVGIQYF
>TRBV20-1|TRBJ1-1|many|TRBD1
TGCAGTGCTAGTGGCCCAACAGGGGGCGGCGGCACTGAAGCTTTCTTT
CSASGPTGGGGTEAFF
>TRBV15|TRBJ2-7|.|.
TGTGCCACCAGCAGAGATGAGTTTATAACAACTTCCGAGCAGTACTTC
CATSRDEFITTSEQYF
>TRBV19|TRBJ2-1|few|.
TGTGCCAGTAGCCGCACAGGGTTCGATGAGCAGTTCTTC
CASSRTGFDEQFF
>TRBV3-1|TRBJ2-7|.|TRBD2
TGTGCCAGCAGCCTTAGCGGGGGGACGCGGGAGCAGTACTTC
CASSLSGGTREQYF
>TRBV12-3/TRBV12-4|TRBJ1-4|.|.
TGTGCCAGCAGACTGGGGGCAACTAATGAAAAACTGTTTTTT
CASRLGATNEKLFF
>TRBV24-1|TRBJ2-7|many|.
TGTGCCACCAGTGATTCAGGGTCATCCTACGAGCAGTACTTC
CATSDSGSSYEQYF
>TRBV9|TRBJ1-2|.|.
TGTGCCAGCAGCGCCCCTAATGGCTACACCTTC
CASSAPNGYTF
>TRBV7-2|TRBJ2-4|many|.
TGTGCCAGCAGCTTAGAAGGCAGGGCAAACATTCAGTACTTC
CASSLEGRANIQYF
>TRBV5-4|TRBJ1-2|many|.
TGTGCCAGCAGCTCACCCGCGGGACCTCTGGCCGATGGCTACACCTTC
CASSSPAGPLADGYTF
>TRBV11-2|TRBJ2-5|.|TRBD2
TGTGCCAGCAGCTGGGGGACTAGCGGGAGGGAGACCCAGTACTTC
CASSWGTSGRETQYF
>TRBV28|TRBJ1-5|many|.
TGTGCCAGCACCGCCGGGAATAGCAATCAGCCCCAGCATTTT
CASTAGNSNQPQHF
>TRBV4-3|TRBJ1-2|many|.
TGCGCCAGCAGCCAAGAGGCAGGGTCAAACTATGGCTACACCTTC
CASSQEAGSNYGYTF
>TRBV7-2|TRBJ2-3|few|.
TGTGCCAGCAGCTTAACCTTCGGGGACACAGATACGCAGTATTTT
CASSLTFGDTDTQYF
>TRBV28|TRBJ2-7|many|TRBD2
TGTGCCAGCAGTTTTGACGGACTAGCGGGAAAATACGAGCAGTACTTC
CASSFDGLAGKYEQYF